This T cell receptor (beta chain) was captured by sequencing in a study of beta chain features in type 1 diabetes. Isolated RNA was reverse transcribed in full, so expressed TCRB transcripts were sequenced. Assay used: immunoSEQ multiplex PCR; TCRdb lists only in-frame clones, some missing. The table records roughly 300,000 clones, 11% to 15% of them present only once. The CDR3 contains 15 residues. Germline assignment: CDR1 SGHAT and CDR2 FQNNGV. The V and J ends lost 0 bases and 2 bases respectively, with 9 bases between them. Over 95% purity was reached by all sorted populations. The sequenced sample consisted of central memory CD4+ T cells from blood. The receptor's source is a man younger than 45 in good health. V usage is TRBV11-2 and J usage is TRBJ2-3; a possible D gene is TRBD2 (5 bases). DNA for the CDR3: TGTGCCAGCAGCTTAGAGGCTAGCCTCACAGATACGCAGTATTTT. Encoded protein: CASSLEASLTDTQYF.